The 23 T cell receptor beta chains given below trace back to one sample, sequenced in a study of siplizumab effects on memory and regulatory T cells. TCRdb's copy holds only in-frame clones and misses some; the assay was immunoSEQ multiplex PCR. The table lists about 100,000 clones, approximately 94% of them singletons. Sequenced material: non-Treg CD4+ T cells sorted from blood. All receptors derive from a human donor in good health.

This chain uses TRBV5-1 with TRBJ2-1; D unclear. Trimming cost V 4 bases and J 2 bases, with 19 bases left between them. This CDR3 comprises 17 residues. The germline V gene has CDR1 SGHRS and CDR2 YFSETQ. CDR3 sequence reads: CASSLTDFYPPYNEQFF. CDR3 nucleotide sequence: TGCGCCAGCAGCCTTACAGACTTTTACCCCCCCTACAATGAGCAGTTCTTC.

This chain connects TRBV6-5 to TRBJ1-1, with D perhaps TRBD1 (6 bases). CDR1 is MNHEY, CDR2 SVGAGI, per germline. With 4 bases removed from V and 8 bases from J, the gap between germline ends came to 11 bases. The CDR3 sequence is 12 residues long. The CDR3 is CASSSLDREAFF. CDR3 coding DNA: TGTGCCAGCAGTTCATTGGACAGAGAAGCTTTCTTT.

The rearrangement links TRBV19 to TRBJ1-6, with D maybe TRBD1 (5 bases). Trimming took off 1 base at V and 5 bases at J, with 6 bases between the two ends. CDR3 length: 14 amino acids. Germline CDR1 reads LNHDA; CDR2 reads SQIVND (reference sequence). The CDR3 sequence is CASSIVGHNSPLHF. CDR3 DNA sequence: TGTGCCAGTAGTATAGTGGGACATAATTCACCCCTCCACTTT.

The V and J genes are TRBV5-5 and TRBJ1-5; unclear D gene. V was shortened by 1 base and J by 4 bases, with 6 bases between the two germline ends. Germline V gene data show CDR1 as SGHKS and CDR2 as YYEKEE (reference sequence). The CDR3 runs 13 residues. CDR3: CASSLYGNQPQHF. The CDR3 region has the DNA TGTGCCAGCAGCTTGTACGGGAATCAGCCCCAGCATTTT.

This sequence joins TRBV19 and TRBJ2-7; D may be TRBD1 (6 bases). Deletions cut 7 bases from V and 4 bases from J, with 11 bases between. Germline values: CDR1 LNHDA, CDR2 SQIVND (reference sequence). The CDR3 is 12 amino acids. The CDR3 is CASTDRRYEQYF. The CDR3 DNA reads as TGTGCCAGTACTGACAGGAGATACGAGCAGTACTTC.

The gene calls are TRBV5-4 and TRBJ2-2, with 10 bases matching TRBD2. The V and J ends lost 4 bases and 6 bases, in that order; junction bases with no gene match: 3. The CDR3 spans 14 residues. Germline CDR1 is SGHNT and CDR2 is YYREEE (reference sequence). CDR3 sequence: CASSRAGGPGELFF. For the CDR3, the DNA is TGTGCCAGCAGCCGAGCGGGAGGGCCCGGGGAGCTGTTTTTT.

This chain links TRBV7-9 with TRBJ2-2; D uncertain. Trimming removed 4 bases from V and 1 base from J, with 4 bases in between. Germline CDR1 and CDR2: SEHNR and FQNEAQ (reference sequence). The CDR3 is 13 residues long. The CDR3 protein is CASSSGNTGELFF. DNA for the CDR3: TGTGCCAGCAGCTCAGGGAACACCGGGGAGCTGTTTTTT.

V is TRBV25-1 and J is TRBJ2-1; D is tentatively TRBD1 or TRBD2 (5 bases each). V shed 4 bases and J shed 4 bases, with 14 bases lying between them. The CDR3 loop spans 15 amino acids. CDR1 and CDR2 (germline): MGHDK, SYGVNS. CDR3 in DNA: TGTGCCAGCAGTGGGGGGAGTAACCTTTACAATGAGCAGTTCTTC. Its protein is CASSGGSNLYNEQFF.

This sequence joins TRBV5-8 and TRBJ1-1; 7 bases match TRBD1. With V trimmed by 4 bases and J by 4 bases, 13 bases remained unmatched. Per the germline V gene, CDR1 is SGHTS and CDR2 is YDEGEE. The CDR3 contains 16 residues. Written as DNA, the CDR3 is TGTGCCAGCAGCCCTATTCCTCAGGGGGTTGGCACTGAAGCTTTCTTT. Amino acid sequence: CASSPIPQGVGTEAFF.

The chain uses TRBV27 and TRBJ1-6; D possibly corresponds to TRBD1 (6 bases). Germline V gene sequence: CDR1 MNHEY, CDR2 SMNVEV (reference sequence). The CDR3 has 14 amino acids. V shed 10 bases and J shed 6 bases, with 16 bases lying between them. The chain's CDR3 is CATGTPLPNSPLHF. DNA of the CDR3: TGTGCCACCGGGACACCACTACCTAATTCACCCCTCCACTTT.

V is TRBV6-5 and J is TRBJ1-6; TRBD1 matches at 10 bases. CDR3 length equals 15 residues. The germline gives CDR1 MNHEY, CDR2 SVGAGI. V lost 10 bases and J lost 7; bases outside the gene matches: 10. The CDR3 DNA follows: TGTGCCACCAGGGTAACGGGACAGGGGAATTCACCCCTCCACTTT. Residues: CATRVTGQGNSPLHF.

The V call is TRBV12-5, the J call TRBJ2-1, with D possibly TRBD2 on 5 matching bases. V was cut by 7 bases and J by 7 bases, with 20 bases left in between. CDR3 length: 15 amino acids. CDR1 and CDR2 (germline): LGHNT, FRNRAP. The CDR3 sequence: CASALWGHSGNEQFF. The CDR3 DNA reads as TGTGCTAGTGCCCTTTGGGGTCATTCGGGAAATGAGCAGTTCTTC.

The chain links TRBV28 to TRBJ1-2; D not resolved. Looked up from germline, CDR1 is MDHEN and CDR2 is SYDVKM. The CDR3 sequence is 15 residues long. The V end was cut by 5 bases, the J end by 2 bases, with 15 bases between. CDR3 residues: CASSPPDPHNYGYTF. CDR3 nucleotides: TGTGCCAGCAGTCCCCCGGACCCCCACAACTATGGCTACACCTTC.

The V and J genes are TRBV5-8 and TRBJ2-3; 8 bases fit TRBD2. Germline V gene lookup returns CDR1 SGHTS and CDR2 YDEGEE. J gave up 5 bases and V 0 bases, and 5 bases lay outside the gene matches. This CDR3 has 15 residues. The CDR3 region has the DNA TGTGCCAGCAGCTTGGTAGGGACTAGTGAAGATACGCAGTATTTT. Translated: CASSLVGTSEDTQYF. Combining the CDR3 with reference TRBV5-8 and TRBJ2-3 gives the whole variable domain EAGVTQSPTHLIKTRGQQATLRCSPISGHTSVYWYQQALGLGLQFLLWYDEGEERNRGNFPPRFSGRQFPNYSSELNVNALELEDSALYLCASSLVGTSEDTQYFGPGTRLTVL.

The rearrangement uses TRBV27 and TRBJ2-1; D might be TRBD2 (6 bases). This CDR3 contains 15 residues. CDR1 and CDR2 from the germline V gene are MNHEY and SMNVEV (reference sequence). V shed 6 bases and J shed 2 bases, with 14 bases lying between them. The CDR3 protein is CASRRTSLPYNEQFF. In DNA form, the CDR3 reads TGTGCCAGCAGACGCACTAGCTTACCCTACAATGAGCAGTTCTTC.

This clone was recorded once. V usage is TRBV30 and J usage is TRBJ1-1, with D possibly being TRBD1 (5 bases). Germline CDR1 and CDR2: GTSNPN and SVGIG (reference sequence). The CDR3 runs to 13 residues. Trimming cost V 3 bases and J 3 bases, with 11 bases left between them. The CDR3 nucleotides read TGTGCCTGGAGCGAAGGACACGACACTGAAGCTTTCTTT. It translates to CAWSEGHDTEAFF.

This clone was counted once. The gene calls are TRBV21-1 and TRBJ2-3; TRBD1 reflects the table's D call only, with no check against the DNA. TRBV21-1 is a pseudogene. This CDR3 spans 17 amino acids. This CDR3 is CASSKAEGQTSTDTQYF. The CDR3 DNA reads as TGTGCCAGCAGCAAAGCGGAAGGACAGACTAGCACAGATACGCAGTATTTT.

The chain has TRBV6-5 and TRBJ2-1, with TRBD2 matching over 8 bases. The CDR3 length is 13 residues. After removal of 5 bases from V and 6 bases from J, the junction contained 3 bases not matched to a gene. Germline CDR1 and CDR2: MNHEY and SVGAGI. The CDR3 region is CASSTGTSNEQFF. CDR3 DNA sequence: TGTGCCAGCAGTACCGGGACTAGCAATGAGCAGTTCTTC.

In this sample, this clone turned up once. Relative to the germline gene, one junction end is altered; a read error may explain this. CDR3 region: CASSRVAGVFILAF. The CDR3, as DNA: TGTGCCAGTAGTCGTGTAGCGGGAGTTTTTATCCTAGCCTTC. The V call is TRBV19, the J call TRBJ2-7, with 9 bases identical to TRBD2. Germline values: CDR1 LNHDA, CDR2 SQIVND (reference sequence). The CDR3 totals 14 residues.

The CDR3 coding sequence is TGTGCCTGGGGGCTGGGAGGGGGCCAAGAGACCCAGTACTTC. Its protein is CAWGLGGGQETQYF. V is TRBV30 and J is TRBJ2-5, with D tentatively TRBD2 (7 bases). Trimming pared 5 bases from V and 1 base from J, leaving 14 bases between. Germline V gene data show CDR1 as GTSNPN and CDR2 as SVGIG (reference sequence). This CDR3 contains 14 residues.

The J gene is TRBJ2-2, the V gene TRBV18, with 7 bases identical to TRBD1. J lost 2 bases, V lost 2 bases, and 5 bases had no gene match. The CDR3 covers 16 residues. Germline CDR1 reads KGHSH; CDR2 reads LQKENI. Here the CDR3 DNA reads TGTGCCAGCTCACCAACGGGACAGAAAAACACCGGGGAGCTGTTTTTT. This encodes CASSPTGQKNTGELFF.

The V gene is TRBV7-9, the J gene TRBJ2-3; either TRBD1 or TRBD2 may fit D (5 bases each). Between the trimmed V and J ends, which lost 5 bases and 3 bases, there was a span of 15 bases. Germline CDR1 SEHNR, CDR2 FQNEAQ (reference sequence). The CDR3 covers 15 residues. The CDR3 spells CASSDMGRRTDTQYF. In DNA, the CDR3 is TGTGCCAGCAGCGACATGGGACGGCGGACAGATACGCAGTATTTT.

V is TRBV29-1 and J is TRBJ1-1; D gene unclear. CDR1 is SQVTM, CDR2 ANQGSEA, per germline. V shed 3 bases and J shed 1 base, with 9 bases lying between them. The CDR3 spans 13 residues. The CDR3 loop is CSVESGQNTEAFF. In DNA, the CDR3 is TGCAGCGTTGAGTCGGGCCAGAACACTGAAGCTTTCTTT.